The subject of this entry is one T cell receptor beta chain. Its specificity is unknown. The source of the sample is a study of OX40 agonist ivuxolimab in advanced cancers. Study-level information: Clinicians treated patients with ivuxolimab, an agonistic anti-OX40 (CD134) antibody. With a range of roughly 20 to 90, age averaged approximately 54 years, and around 83% were male. The eligibility criteria allowed prior anti-PD-1, anti-PD-L1 or anti-CTLA-4 therapy, and 30% to 40% had some.

General study points: It was also the case that some nonresponders had low normalized T-cell clonal expansion.

The CDR3 is 17 residues long. Germline lookup yields CDR1 MDHEN and CDR2 SYDVKM. V lost 8 bases to trimming and J lost 4 bases; unmatched junction nucleotides: 14. The data were produced by immunoSEQ multiplex PCR, yet TCRdb's version contains in-frame clones alone and is incomplete. The repertoire holds 65,000 to 70,000 clones, roughly nine tenths seen once, with about 0.3% in the top ten. Sequences were derived from CD4+ or CD8+ T cells sorted from blood, sampled in a trial of the OX40 agonist ivuxolimab. The sequence was collected from an adult with an advanced solid tumor such as melanoma, head and neck, liver or kidney cancer. V is TRBV28 and J is TRBJ2-2, with 9 positions matching TRBD1. The CDR3 nucleotides are TGTGCCAGCTCCCTATGGGAGGGGACAGGGTCCACCGGGGAGCTGTTTTTT. This gives the protein CASSLWEGTGSTGELFF.